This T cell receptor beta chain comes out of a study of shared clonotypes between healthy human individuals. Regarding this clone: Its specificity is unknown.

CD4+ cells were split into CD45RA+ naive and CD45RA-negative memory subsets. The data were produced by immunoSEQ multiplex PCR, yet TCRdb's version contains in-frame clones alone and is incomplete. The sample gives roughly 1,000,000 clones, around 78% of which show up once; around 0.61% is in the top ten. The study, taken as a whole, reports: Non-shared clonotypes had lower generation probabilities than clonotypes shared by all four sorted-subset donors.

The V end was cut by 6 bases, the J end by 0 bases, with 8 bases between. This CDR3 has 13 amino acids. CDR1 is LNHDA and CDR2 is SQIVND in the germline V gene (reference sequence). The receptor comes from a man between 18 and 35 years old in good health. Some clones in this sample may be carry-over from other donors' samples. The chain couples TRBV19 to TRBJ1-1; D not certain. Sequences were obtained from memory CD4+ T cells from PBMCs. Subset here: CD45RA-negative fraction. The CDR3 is CASSNSVNTEAFF. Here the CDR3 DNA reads TGTGCCAGTAGCAACTCGGTGAACACTGAAGCTTTCTTT.